The source of this T cell receptor beta chain is a study of T cells in Graves' hyperthyroidism and ophthalmopathy. The CDR3 is 13 residues long. V lost 7 bases and J lost 8, with 12 bases in between. This clonotype was seen repeatedly, ten times or more. Amplified regions were TCR beta CDR3 sequences from RNA transcripts. The HTBI primer set was used in a first-round RT-PCR of the TCR CDR3. TCRdb re-called the multiplex PCR reads with MiXCR, one entry per CDR3 protein. The data contain about 400,000 distinct CDR3 sequences, under 15% of them singletons. Patients having uncontrolled infection, another autoimmune disease, pregnancy or lactation were not included. Diagnostic decisions used clinical symptoms, serum thyroxine and TRAb, thyroid ultrasound and orbital computed tomography. The source of the PBMCs was approximately 9.5 ml of fresh peripheral blood.

The receptor was derived from a woman aged 18 to 35 with Graves' hyperthyroidism. Input material: blood. The V gene is TRBV12-3 or TRBV12-4, the J gene TRBJ1-6; D unresolved. In nucleotides, the CDR3 is TGTGCCAGCACCTCCTTACCCGATTCACCCCTCCACTTT. It yields the protein CASTSLPDSPLHF.